This TCR beta chain was profiled in a study of technical replicates of blood from several donors. The method was immunoSEQ multiplex PCR; TCRdb's version includes in-frame clones alone and lacks a portion of them. The sample consists of about 83,000 clones, roughly 92% of them appearing once. Germline CDR1 GTSNPN, CDR2 SVGIG (reference sequence). CDR3 length equals 12 residues. The junction had 5 bases not matched to a gene; V was cut back by 7 bases and J by 5 bases. The source of this sequence is a human donor in good health. The genes are TRBV30 and TRBJ2-4, with 7 positions matching TRBD1. The sequencing sample was made of T cells isolated from PBMCs. The CDR3 reads CALTGTENIQYF. CDR3 DNA: TGTGCCTTGACCGGGACAGAAAACATTCAGTACTTC.